One TCR beta chain is described in this entry. Produced via immunoSEQ multiplex PCR; TCRdb's table is partial and in-frame only. The table records over 200,000 clones, 87% of them present only once. This specimen comes from a study of cytomegalovirus exposure and HLA in healthy donors. The sample taken for sequencing was PBMCs. This receptor was taken from a woman between 18 and 29 years old in good health and CMV-seropositive.

In DNA, the CDR3 is TGTGCCAGCAGTTCTTGGACAGGGGGAGTTGGAGATACGCAGTATTTT. Amino acid sequence: CASSSWTGGVGDTQYF. The V call is TRBV2, the J call TRBJ2-3, with 10 positions matching TRBD1. The CDR3 covers 16 residues. CDR1 and CDR2 (germline): SNHLY, FYNNEI. The V gene end was trimmed by 5 bases and the J gene end by 5 bases; junction bases not matched to a gene: 10.